One T cell receptor (beta chain) is described in this entry. No antigen is known for it. Other nucleotide sequences in the sample specify the same CDR3. Germline trimming cut 5 bases from V and 2 bases from J; bases unmatched to any gene: 3. Per the germline V gene, CDR1 is SGHAT and CDR2 is FQNNGV. CDR3 length equals 14 residues. The source of the sample is a study of neoadjuvant anti-PD-1 for oral cavity cancer. Study overall: Patients without progression got a fourth dose around day 43. Findings and limits, study-wide: Higher pretreatment Treg/Th17 ratios tracked higher pretreatment blood clonality.

The time point is: after neoadjuvant nivolumab, at surgical resection. The method was immunoSEQ multiplex PCR; TCRdb's version includes in-frame clones alone and lacks a portion of them. The table lists fewer than 90,000 clones, 85% of them singletons. The chain joins TRBV11-2 to TRBJ1-5; 7 positions agree with TRBD1. The sequences come from PBMCs, collected after nivolumab (anti-PD-1) treatment. This TCR derives from a person aged 40-85 years with oral cavity squamous cell carcinoma. The CDR3 loop reads CASSPDRGNQPQHF. CDR3 nucleotide sequence: TGTGCCAGCAGCCCTGACAGGGGCAATCAGCCCCAGCATTTT.